The subject of this entry is one TCR beta chain. V gave up 1 base and J gave up 8 bases; unmatched junction bases: 7. Germline V lookup: CDR1 GTSNPN, CDR2 SVGIG (reference sequence). The CDR3 is 15 residues long. For the second PCR, which ran for 7 to 11 cycles, a sample-barcoded 5' primer and a J-beta primer mix were used. TCRdb recomputed calls from the 5' RACE reads with MiXCR, one row per CDR3 protein. The repertoire holds more than 800,000 distinct CDR3 sequences, with 25% to 30% as singletons. This entry belongs to a study of blood T cells in healthy people across ages. The V and J genes are TRBV30 and TRBJ2-1; 11 nucleotides align to TRBD1. This receptor was identified in a woman aged 80 or over in good health. The source material was blood. The CDR3 loop reads CAWSAGTGGLDEQFF. CDR3 DNA: TGTGCCTGGAGTGCCGGGACAGGGGGTCTGGATGAGCAGTTCTTC.